This passage covers 30 T cell receptor beta chains from one sample sequenced in a study of CDR3 diversity in severe acne. MiXCR was run by TCRdb on the PCR reads, yielding one entry per CDR3 protein. The repertoire holds tens of thousands of distinct CDR3 sequences, under 55% seen once, with 9.5% to 13% in the top ten. Sequences were obtained from blood. These receptors were taken from a male donor with severe acne vulgaris.

There are many counts of this clonotype. The J gene is TRBJ1-1, the V gene TRBV5-4; TRBD1 matches 9 bases. V was clipped by 7 bases and J by 4 bases; unmatched bases: 5. CDR1 SGHNT and CDR2 YYREEE come from the germline V gene (reference sequence). CDR3 length: 13 residues. The CDR3 protein is CASRRDRVTEAFF. For the CDR3, the DNA is TGTGCCAGCCGCCGGGACAGGGTCACTGAAGCTTTCTTT.

The chain uses TRBV12-3 or TRBV12-4 and TRBJ1-4; tentative D call: TRBD1 (5 bases). The CDR3 sequence is 13 residues long. The V and J ends lost 5 bases and 10 bases respectively, with 14 bases between them. Written as DNA, the CDR3 is TGTGCCAGCAGTGGGGACCCTGGGGGAAAACTGTTTTTT. Translating gives CASSGDPGGKLFF.

This chain connects TRBV13 to TRBJ2-2; 9 positions match TRBD2. The trim removed 3 bases at V and 4 bases at J, leaving 6 bases unmatched. The CDR3 has 16 residues. CDR1 PRHDT and CDR2 FYEKMQ come from the germline V gene (reference sequence). The CDR3 spells CASSFGEAGGTGELFF. CDR3 bases: TGTGCCAGCAGCTTTGGGGAAGCGGGGGGCACCGGGGAGCTGTTTTTT. Drawing the rest from reference TRBV13 and TRBJ2-2, the complete variable domain is AAGVIQSPRHLIKEKRETATLKCYPIPRHDTVYWYQQGPGQDPQFLISFYEKMQSDKGSIPDRFSAQQFSDYHSELNMSSLELGDSALYFCASSFGEAGGTGELFFGEGSRLTVL.

The V call is TRBV12-3 or TRBV12-4, the J call TRBJ1-2; perhaps TRBD1 as D (5 bases). CDR3 length: 13 residues. V was pared by 2 bases and J by 4 bases, with 8 bases between. In DNA form, the CDR3 reads TGTGCCAGCAGTTTAAGCGGGACCTATGGCTACACCTTC. It encodes CASSLSGTYGYTF.

This clonotype was counted between two and nine times. The gene calls are TRBV6-5 and TRBJ2-2; D is possibly TRBD1 (5 bases). Germline V gene data show CDR1 as MNHEY and CDR2 as SVGAGI. Trimming took 0 bases from V and 8 from J, leaving 7 bases between them. The CDR3 covers 13 residues. The CDR3 nucleotides are TGTGCCAGCAGTTACTCCCAGGGTGGGGAGCTGTTTTTT. Its protein is CASSYSQGGELFF.

This clonotype has just one count. A much bigger clone sits one base away, suggesting this may be a read error. The chain uses TRBV19 and TRBJ1-4; D is unclear. Trimming cost V 3 bases and J 6 bases, with 11 bases left between them. There are 14 residues in the CDR3. Germline-derived CDR1 and CDR2 are LNHDA and SQIVND (reference sequence). CDR3 loop: CASSIAAIDEKLFF. As DNA, the CDR3 is TGTGCCAGTAGTATCGCAGCCATTGATGAAAAACTGTTTTTT.

This sequence joins TRBV24-1 and TRBJ2-7, with 9 nucleotides matching TRBD2. Looked up from germline, CDR1 is KGHDR and CDR2 is SFDVKD. The CDR3 runs to 15 residues. V dropped 3 bases and J dropped 5; count of bases not matched to a gene: 7. The CDR3 region has the DNA TGTGCCACCAGTGATCAAGCTAGCGGGATTCACGAGCAGTACTTC. It codes for CATSDQASGIHEQYF.

This clonotype has ten or more counts. The CDR3 region has the DNA TGCGCCAGCAGCCCGCGGTCGGGGGACGGCCCCAATGAGCAGTTCTTC. Translated, it gives CASSPRSGDGPNEQFF. This chain joins TRBV5-1 and TRBJ2-1; TRBD2 might be the D (6 bases). V was trimmed by 4 bases and J by 6 bases, leaving 20 bases between them. This CDR3 has 16 residues. Germline CDR1 and CDR2: SGHRS and YFSETQ.

The chain uses TRBV10-3 and TRBJ1-6, with D unresolved. The CDR3 extends over 18 amino acids. The V end lost 0 bases, the J end lost 6 bases, and 18 bases lay between the germline ends. Looked up from germline, CDR1 is ENHRY and CDR2 is SYGVKD. CDR3 in DNA: TGTGCCATCAGTGAGTCCGACTTTAAGGCGGATTCTAATTCACCCCTCCACTTT. Translating it yields CAISESDFKADSNSPLHF.

The chain is built from TRBV5-4 and TRBJ1-2; a possible D gene is TRBD1 (5 bases). Germline V CDR1 and CDR2: SGHNT, YYREEE (reference sequence). Trimming stripped 9 bases from V and 7 bases from J, with 13 bases between. The CDR3 extends over 11 amino acids. The DNA of the CDR3 is TGTGCCACGCCGCAGGGTGGTGGCTACACCTTC. Translated, it gives CATPQGGGYTF.

This clonotype has at least ten counts. The chain joins TRBV19 to TRBJ2-1; 8 nucleotides match TRBD1. The CDR3 consists of 15 residues. The germline V gene has CDR1 LNHDA and CDR2 SQIVND (reference sequence). V dropped 4 bases and J dropped 0; count of bases not matched to a gene: 2. The CDR3 region is CASSTGGGSYNEQFF. CDR3 sequence (DNA): TGTGCCAGTAGTACAGGGGGCGGCTCCTACAATGAGCAGTTCTTC.

V is TRBV6-6 and J is TRBJ1-5, with 7 bases lining up with TRBD1. Germline V gene sequence: CDR1 MNHNY, CDR2 SVGAGI (reference sequence). J gave up 4 bases and V 4 bases, and 10 bases lay outside the gene matches. This CDR3 spans 16 amino acids. CDR3 in amino acids: CASSCSDRRGNQPQHF. DNA for the CDR3: TGTGCCAGCAGTTGCTCGGACAGGAGGGGTAATCAGCCCCAGCATTTT.

This clonotype was detected many times. The chain has TRBV5-1 and TRBJ1-5; no firm D call. V was cut by 4 bases and J by 4 bases, with 6 bases left in between. The germline V gene encodes CDR1 SGHRS and CDR2 YFSETQ. This CDR3 contains 12 residues. CDR3 protein: CASSSLNQPQHF. The DNA of the CDR3 is TGCGCCAGCAGCAGCCTGAATCAGCCCCAGCATTTT.

This clonotype was picked up many times. In DNA form, the CDR3 reads TGTGCCAGCAGTTACTCGATGTCAGGCGAATCGGTTAGCTACACCTTC. Its protein product is CASSYSMSGESVSYTF. This chain uses TRBV6-5 with TRBJ1-2, with D unclear. Trimming took off 0 bases at V and 9 bases at J, with 20 bases between the two ends. Germline lookup yields CDR1 MNHEY and CDR2 SVGAGI. CDR3 size: 16 residues.

The chain recombines TRBV2 with TRBJ2-5; no definite D call. The CDR3 consists of 14 residues. V shed 5 bases and J shed 3 bases, with 13 bases lying between them. CDR1 is SNHLY, CDR2 FYNNEI, per germline. The CDR3 DNA reads TGTGCCAGCAGTACCCAAGGGAACGAAGAGACCCAGTACTTC. Protein product: CASSTQGNEETQYF.

This clonotype was seen at least ten times. V gene TRBV2 combines with J gene TRBJ1-1, with D hard to call. The CDR3 is 14 amino acids. With 2 bases removed from V and 7 bases from J, the gap between germline ends came to 14 bases. The germline gives CDR1 SNHLY, CDR2 FYNNEI. This CDR3 reads CASSEPESNIEAFF. In DNA form, the CDR3 reads TGTGCCAGCAGTGAACCGGAATCAAATATTGAAGCTTTCTTT.

CDR3 coding DNA: TGTGCCAGCAGCGCCGGGACAGGGGGCGGGGAGACCCAGTACTTC. Amino acids: CASSAGTGGGETQYF. This chain joins TRBV6-4 and TRBJ2-5, with TRBD1 matching 12 bases. V lost 6 bases to trimming and J lost 5 bases; unmatched junction nucleotides: 7. The CDR3 is made up of 15 amino acids. Germline V gene sequence: CDR1 MRHNA, CDR2 SNTAGT.

The rearrangement joins TRBV12-3 or TRBV12-4 to TRBJ1-2, with a possible D match to TRBD1 (6 bases). The CDR3 is 16 amino acids. V dropped 6 bases and J dropped 0 bases, with 17 bases sitting between them. This chain's CDR3 is CASRFTGSLANYGYTF. The CDR3 bases are TGTGCCAGCAGGTTTACAGGGTCTTTAGCTAACTATGGCTACACCTTC.

This chain joins TRBV7-2 and TRBJ2-5, with 9 nucleotides matching TRBD2. The CDR3 has 13 amino acids. V shed 8 bases, J shed 5 bases, and the junction held 6 bases outside the gene matches. Germline V gene lookup returns CDR1 SGHTA and CDR2 FQGNSA. The CDR3: CASLVSGSETQYF. The DNA of the CDR3 is TGTGCCAGCCTCGTTAGCGGGAGCGAGACCCAGTACTTC.

The rearrangement links TRBV10-1 to TRBJ2-7; TRBD1 matches at 9 bases. J lost 2 bases, V lost 3 bases, and 2 bases had no gene match. CDR3 length: 14 residues. Germline V gene lookup returns CDR1 WNHNN and CDR2 SYGVQD (reference sequence). The CDR3 DNA sequence: TGCGCCAGCAGTGACCGGGACAGGGCCTACGAGCAGTACTTC. It is translated as CASSDRDRAYEQYF.

The chain carries TRBV6-6 and TRBJ2-2; 7 bases align to TRBD1. Germline V gene lookup returns CDR1 MNHNY and CDR2 SVGAGI (reference sequence). V was pared by 4 bases and J by 4 bases, with 9 bases of the junction left unmatched. The CDR3 runs to 16 residues. The CDR3 DNA is TGTGCCAGCAGTTCCCGACAGGGTGGGTCCACCGGGGAGCTGTTTTTT. Translation: CASSSRQGGSTGELFF.

The V gene is TRBV7-3, the J gene TRBJ1-2; D is unclear. The CDR3 is 14 amino acids. CDR1 and CDR2 (germline): SGHTA, FQGTGA. V shed 6 bases and J shed 4 bases, with 15 bases lying between them. This CDR3 is CASSLHGTIYGYTF. CDR3 in DNA: TGTGCCAGCAGTCTCCACGGAACGATCTATGGCTACACCTTC.

Remarks on this clonotype: A much larger clone lies a single base off, so this may be a read error. The chain carries TRBV7-6 and TRBJ2-3; weak D call: TRBD1 (6 bases). CDR3 size: 15 residues. Germline V gene data show CDR1 as SGHVS and CDR2 as FNYEAQ. Trimming pared 7 bases from V and 2 bases from J, leaving 16 bases between. CDR3 in amino acids: CASTPAQGYTDTQYF. DNA of the CDR3: TGTGCCAGCACCCCCGCACAGGGATACACAGATACGCAGTATTTT.

This clonotype was found a few times. The V gene is TRBV7-8, the J gene TRBJ2-7; D gene ambiguous. CDR1 and CDR2 from the germline V gene are SGHVS and FQNEAQ. There are 13 residues in the CDR3. V shed 5 bases and J shed 7 bases, with 15 bases lying between them. CDR3 nucleotides: TGTGCCAGCAGCACCGGAAACGTTTGGGAGCAGTACTTC. The encoded protein is CASSTGNVWEQYF.

The chain is built from TRBV30 and TRBJ1-1; TRBD1 matches at 10 bases. With V trimmed by 4 bases and J by 6 bases, 8 bases remained unmatched. Germline V gene data show CDR1 as GTSNPN and CDR2 as SVGIG (reference sequence). This CDR3 region has 14 residues. The CDR3 loop is CAWTWDRGAPEAFF. Here the CDR3 DNA reads TGTGCCTGGACCTGGGACAGGGGAGCACCTGAAGCTTTCTTT.

The genes are TRBV10-1 and TRBJ2-6; D not certain. CDR1 and CDR2 from the germline V gene are WNHNN and SYGVQD (reference sequence). The CDR3 has 14 amino acids. With 5 bases removed from V and 2 bases from J, the gap between germline ends came to 7 bases. CDR3: CASSKGPGANVLTF. The CDR3 DNA is TGCGCCAGCAGTAAAGGCCCTGGGGCCAACGTCCTGACTTTC.

The chain is built from TRBV25-1 and TRBJ1-1; D is unclear. The CDR3 runs to 13 residues. The germline gives CDR1 MGHDK, CDR2 SYGVNS. V lost 5 bases, J lost 3 bases, and 10 bases lay in between. The CDR3 DNA is TGTGCCAGCAGTAATCGACAAGACACTGAAGCTTTCTTT. Translation: CASSNRQDTEAFF.

This chain uses TRBV7-9 with TRBJ2-3; perhaps D is TRBD1 or TRBD2 (5 bases each). The CDR3 sequence is 18 residues long. Germline V lookup: CDR1 SEHNR, CDR2 FQNEAQ (reference sequence). V dropped 2 bases and J dropped 4 bases, with 22 bases sitting between them. The CDR3: CASSLSTLTGGRSDTQYF. In nucleotides, the CDR3 is TGTGCCAGCAGCTTATCCACCTTAACAGGAGGCCGATCAGATACGCAGTATTTT.

This clonotype was detected many times. The CDR3 region is CASSFGGGNLGSEAFF. As DNA, the CDR3 is TGCGCCAGCAGCTTTGGAGGGGGGAACTTAGGTAGTGAAGCTTTCTTT. The J gene is TRBJ1-1, the V gene TRBV5-1, with a possible D match to TRBD1 (6 bases). CDR1 and CDR2 from the germline V gene are SGHRS and YFSETQ. This CDR3 region has 16 residues. Trimming took off 2 bases at V and 7 bases at J, with 21 bases between the two ends.

The sample holds many counts of this clonotype. The chain is built from TRBV7-8 and TRBJ2-7, with TRBD1 as a possible D gene (5 bases). This CDR3 contains 15 residues. The V end lost 5 bases, the J end lost 2 bases, and 16 bases lay between the germline ends. Germline assignment: CDR1 SGHVS and CDR2 FQNEAQ. The CDR3 sequence: CASSPRWEGAYEQYF. The CDR3 DNA reads TGTGCCAGCAGCCCGAGGTGGGAAGGGGCCTACGAGCAGTACTTC.